This T cell receptor (beta chain) originates from a study of cytomegalovirus exposure and HLA in healthy donors. With 60 Vbeta and 13 Jbeta primers, the PCR was carried out. Sequenced by immunoSEQ multiplex PCR; TCRdb stores in-frame clones only, minus some. Of about 130,000 clones listed, 80% are singletons. Germline V gene data show CDR1 as SGHTA and CDR2 as FQGNSA. The CDR3 is 12 amino acids. Germline trimming cut 5 bases from V and 7 bases from J; bases unmatched to any gene: 1. The clonotype originates from a man in his thirties or forties in good health and CMV-seronegative. The chain is built from TRBV7-2 and TRBJ2-2; 7 nucleotides match TRBD2. Sequencing input: PBMCs. In DNA, the CDR3 is TGTGCCAGCAGCCCGGGGGGCGGGGAGCTGTTTTTT. Its translation: CASSPGGGELFF.